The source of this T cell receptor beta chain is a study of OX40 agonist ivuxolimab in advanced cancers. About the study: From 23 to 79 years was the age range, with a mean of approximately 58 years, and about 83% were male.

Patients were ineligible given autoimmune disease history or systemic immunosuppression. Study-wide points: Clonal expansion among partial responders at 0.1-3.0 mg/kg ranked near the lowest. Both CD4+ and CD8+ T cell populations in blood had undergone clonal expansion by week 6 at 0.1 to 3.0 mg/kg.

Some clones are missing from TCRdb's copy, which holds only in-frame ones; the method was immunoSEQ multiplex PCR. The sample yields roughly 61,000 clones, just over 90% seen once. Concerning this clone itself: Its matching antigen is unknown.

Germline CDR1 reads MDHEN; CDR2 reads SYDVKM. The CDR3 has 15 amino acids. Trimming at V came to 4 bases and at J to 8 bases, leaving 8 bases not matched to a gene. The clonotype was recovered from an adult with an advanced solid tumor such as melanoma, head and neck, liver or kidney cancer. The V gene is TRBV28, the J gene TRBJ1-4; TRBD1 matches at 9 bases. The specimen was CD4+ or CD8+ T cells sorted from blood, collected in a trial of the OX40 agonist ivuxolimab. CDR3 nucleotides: TGTGCCAGCAGTTCACCGAGGACAGGGGAGGAAAAACTGTTTTTT. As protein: CASSSPRTGEEKLFF.